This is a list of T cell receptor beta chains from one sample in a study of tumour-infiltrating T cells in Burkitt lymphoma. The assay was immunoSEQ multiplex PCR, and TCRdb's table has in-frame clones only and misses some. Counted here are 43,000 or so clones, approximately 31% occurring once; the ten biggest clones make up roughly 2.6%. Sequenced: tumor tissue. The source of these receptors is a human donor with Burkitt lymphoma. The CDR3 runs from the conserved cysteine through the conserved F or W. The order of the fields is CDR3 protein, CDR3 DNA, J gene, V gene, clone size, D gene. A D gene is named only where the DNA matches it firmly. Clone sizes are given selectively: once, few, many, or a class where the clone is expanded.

CDR3aa: CASSDPPGLPGNF
CDR3nt: TGTGCCAGCAGTGACCCCCCGGGACTTCCGGGGAATTTT
j_gene: TRBJ2-3
v_gene: TRBV6-1
abundance: .
d_gene: .

CDR3aa: CASGDLDVRANYGYTF
CDR3nt: TGTGCCAGCGGGGATTTGGACGTCCGAGCTAACTATGGCTACACCTTC
j_gene: TRBJ1-2
v_gene: TRBV2
abundance: .
d_gene: .

CDR3aa: CASSPPGALAKNIQYF
CDR3nt: TGTGCCAGCTCACCACCCGGGGCCCTAGCCAAAAACATTCAGTACTTC
j_gene: TRBJ2-4
v_gene: TRBV18
abundance: .
d_gene: .

CDR3aa: CASSLGVRAPEAFF
CDR3nt: TGTGCCAGCAGCTTAGGGGTGCGAGCCCCTGAAGCTTTCTTT
j_gene: TRBJ1-1
v_gene: TRBV7-2
abundance: few
d_gene: .

CDR3aa: CASSPETGPYVYEQYF
CDR3nt: TGTGCCAGCAGCCCTGAGACCGGGCCTTATGTCTACGAGCAGTACTTC
j_gene: TRBJ2-7
v_gene: TRBV7-9
abundance: few
d_gene: .

CDR3aa: CASSRGKEETQYF
CDR3nt: TGTGCCAGCAGCCGGGGGAAGGAAGAGACCCAGTACTTC
j_gene: TRBJ2-5
v_gene: TRBV16
abundance: .
d_gene: .

CDR3aa: CASRDSLSGANVLTF
CDR3nt: TGCGCCAGCAGGGACTCACTCTCTGGGGCCAACGTCCTGACTTTC
j_gene: TRBJ2-6
v_gene: TRBV5-1
abundance: few
d_gene: .

CDR3aa: CAISEWGMKDIQYF
CDR3nt: TGTGCCATCAGTGAATGGGGGATGAAGGACATTCAGTACTTC
j_gene: TRBJ2-4
v_gene: TRBV10-3
abundance: .
d_gene: .

CDR3aa: CASSFRGRENTEAFF
CDR3nt: TGTGCCAGCAGTTTTAGGGGTAGGGAGAACACTGAAGCTTTCTTT
j_gene: TRBJ1-1
v_gene: TRBV28
abundance: .
d_gene: .

CDR3aa: CASIVGGGLAGAGTDTQYF
CDR3nt: TGTGCCAGCATAGTGGGGGGTGGACTAGCGGGGGCGGGCACAGATACGCAGTATTTT
j_gene: TRBJ2-3
v_gene: TRBV27
abundance: .
d_gene: TRBD2

CDR3aa: CASSEPGRPSYEQYF
CDR3nt: TGTGCCAGTAGTGAACCGGGACGGCCCTCCTACGAGCAGTACTTC
j_gene: TRBJ2-7
v_gene: TRBV19
abundance: few
d_gene: .

CDR3aa: CASSRVPYEQYF
CDR3nt: TGTGCCAGCAGCAGAGTCCCTTACGAGCAGTACTTC
j_gene: TRBJ2-7
v_gene: TRBV7-9
abundance: .
d_gene: .

CDR3aa: CASSPGVSTDTQYF
CDR3nt: TGTGCCAGTAGTCCAGGGGTTAGCACAGATACGCAGTATTTT
j_gene: TRBJ2-3
v_gene: TRBV19
abundance: few
d_gene: .

CDR3aa: CASSFRGSNSPLHF
CDR3nt: TGTGCCAGCAGCTTCAGGGGTAGCAATTCACCCCTCCACTTT
j_gene: TRBJ1-6
v_gene: TRBV11-2
abundance: once
d_gene: .

CDR3aa: CASSTYRVDTQYF
CDR3nt: TGTGCCAGCAGCACCTACAGGGTAGATACGCAGTATTTT
j_gene: TRBJ2-3
v_gene: TRBV7-2
abundance: few
d_gene: .

CDR3aa: CASSLTTGGSYEQYF
CDR3nt: TGTGCCAGCAGCCTCACGACAGGGGGCTCCTACGAGCAGTACTTC
j_gene: TRBJ2-7
v_gene: TRBV7-2
abundance: once
d_gene: TRBD1

CDR3aa: CASSPLGAQSDEQYF
CDR3nt: TGTGCCAGCTCACCATTGGGGGCGCAGAGCGACGAGCAGTACTTC
j_gene: TRBJ2-7
v_gene: TRBV18
abundance: .
d_gene: .

CDR3aa: CASSSNTQETQYF
CDR3nt: TGTGCCAGCAGCTCCAATACCCAAGAGACCCAGTACTTC
j_gene: TRBJ2-5
v_gene: TRBV7-2
abundance: few
d_gene: .

CDR3aa: CASSLDGGQYF
CDR3nt: TGTGCCAGCAGCTTGGATGGGGGGCAGTACTTC
j_gene: TRBJ2-7
v_gene: TRBV7-9
abundance: .
d_gene: .

CDR3aa: CASSLKGQGGSPLHF
CDR3nt: TGCGCCAGCAGCTTAAAGGGACAGGGTGGTTCACCCCTCCACTTT
j_gene: TRBJ1-6
v_gene: TRBV5-1
abundance: few
d_gene: TRBD1

CDR3aa: CSVDGGFGGETQYF
CDR3nt: TGCAGCGTCGATGGCGGATTCGGGGGAGAGACCCAGTACTTC
j_gene: TRBJ2-5
v_gene: TRBV29-1
abundance: .
d_gene: .

CDR3aa: CASSYDRGSYEQYF
CDR3nt: TGCGCCAGCAGCTACGACAGGGGTTCCTACGAGCAGTACTTC
j_gene: TRBJ2-7
v_gene: TRBV4-3
abundance: .
d_gene: TRBD1

CDR3aa: CASSVGGSKNIQYF
CDR3nt: TGTGCCAGCAGCGTGGGGGGTAGCAAAAACATTCAGTACTTC
j_gene: TRBJ2-4
v_gene: TRBV5-8
abundance: .
d_gene: .

CDR3aa: CATSRTRAPQETQYF
CDR3nt: TGTGCCACCAGCAGAACCAGGGCTCCACAAGAGACCCAGTACTTC
j_gene: TRBJ2-5
v_gene: TRBV15
abundance: .
d_gene: .

CDR3aa: CASSQGGRSLGYTF
CDR3nt: TGTGCCAGCAGCCAGGGGGGCCGGAGTCTTGGCTACACCTTC
j_gene: TRBJ1-2
v_gene: TRBV5-4
abundance: .
d_gene: TRBD1

CDR3aa: CASRTDTQYF
CDR3nt: TGTGCCAGCAGAACAGATACGCAGTATTTT
j_gene: TRBJ2-3
v_gene: TRBV6-1
abundance: .
d_gene: .

CDR3aa: CASSIGPLAGGRDEQFF
CDR3nt: TGTGCCAGTAGTATAGGCCCACTAGCGGGGGGGCGGGATGAGCAGTTCTTC
j_gene: TRBJ2-1
v_gene: TRBV19
abundance: .
d_gene: TRBD2

CDR3aa: CASRATGTSYEQYF
CDR3nt: TGTGCCAGCAGAGCGACAGGGACTTCCTACGAGCAGTACTTC
j_gene: TRBJ2-7
v_gene: TRBV2
abundance: .
d_gene: .

CDR3aa: CASTATGSRGYTF
CDR3nt: TGTGCCAGCACTGCGACAGGGAGCCGAGGCTACACCTTC
j_gene: TRBJ1-2
v_gene: TRBV27
abundance: .
d_gene: TRBD1

CDR3aa: CATRGGLRGETQYF
CDR3nt: TGTGCCACCAGAGGGGGACTTCGGGGAGAGACCCAGTACTTC
j_gene: TRBJ2-5
v_gene: TRBV15
abundance: .
d_gene: .

CDR3aa: CASSSLGSTYEQYF
CDR3nt: TGTGCCAGCAGCTCGCTAGGGTCGACCTACGAGCAGTACTTC
j_gene: TRBJ2-7
v_gene: TRBV11-2
abundance: .
d_gene: .

CDR3aa: CASSPGKNEKLFF
CDR3nt: TGTGCCAGCTCACCCGGAAAAAATGAAAAACTGTTTTTT
j_gene: TRBJ1-4
v_gene: TRBV18
abundance: .
d_gene: .

CDR3aa: CASSLVYNEQFF
CDR3nt: TGTGCCAGCAGCTTAGTCTACAATGAGCAGTTCTTC
j_gene: TRBJ2-1
v_gene: TRBV7-2
abundance: few
d_gene: .

CDR3aa: CASSGREMPYEQYF
CDR3nt: TGTGCCAGCAGTGGCCGGGAGATGCCCTACGAGCAGTACTTC
j_gene: TRBJ2-7
v_gene: TRBV25-1
abundance: .
d_gene: .

CDR3aa: CASSYLAGPTDTQYF
CDR3nt: TGCGCCAGCAGCTATTTAGCGGGGCCCACAGATACGCAGTATTTT
j_gene: TRBJ2-3
v_gene: TRBV4-1
abundance: few
d_gene: TRBD2

CDR3aa: CASSLTTGGLWEQYF
CDR3nt: TGTGCCAGCAGCTTAACGACAGGGGGCCTCTGGGAGCAGTACTTC
j_gene: TRBJ2-7
v_gene: TRBV7-2
abundance: once
d_gene: TRBD1

CDR3aa: CASSQAVARFNYGYTF
CDR3nt: TGCGCCAGCAGCCAAGCCGTGGCCCGCTTTAACTATGGCTACACCTTC
j_gene: TRBJ1-2
v_gene: TRBV4-3
abundance: few
d_gene: .

CDR3aa: CASSGMAANTEAFF
CDR3nt: TGTGCCAGCAGCGGCATGGCAGCGAACACTGAAGCTTTCTTT
j_gene: TRBJ1-1
v_gene: TRBV11-1
abundance: few
d_gene: .

CDR3aa: CASSRGDGDSPLHF
CDR3nt: TGTGCCAGCAGCCGGGGGGATGGCGATTCACCCCTCCACTTT
j_gene: TRBJ1-6
v_gene: TRBV5-5
abundance: .
d_gene: .

CDR3aa: CASSLGQGGETQYF
CDR3nt: TGCGCCAGCAGCTTGGGACAGGGAGGAGAGACCCAGTACTTC
j_gene: TRBJ2-5
v_gene: TRBV5-1
abundance: few
d_gene: .

CDR3aa: CASSWRGRCNQPQHF
CDR3nt: TGTGCCAGCAGCTGGAGGGGAAGATGTAATCAGCCCCAGCATTTT
j_gene: TRBJ1-5
v_gene: TRBV7-3
abundance: .
d_gene: .

CDR3aa: CASSQEWSGLGSPLHF
CDR3nt: TGCGCCAGCAGCCAAGAATGGTCGGGGCTAGGGTCACCCCTCCACTTT
j_gene: TRBJ1-6
v_gene: TRBV4-1
abundance: .
d_gene: .

CDR3aa: CASSVAGGSPQHF
CDR3nt: TGTGCCAGCAGTGTCGCCGGGGGGTCGCCCCAGCATTTT
j_gene: TRBJ1-5
v_gene: TRBV6-4
abundance: .
d_gene: .

CDR3aa: CASSFRRTGTQYF
CDR3nt: TGTGCCAGCAGCTTCCGCAGAACGGGGACCCAGTACTTC
j_gene: TRBJ2-5
v_gene: TRBV5-8
abundance: .
d_gene: .

CDR3aa: CASSSGPRETQYF
CDR3nt: TGTGCCAGCAGTTCTGGACCGAGGGAGACCCAGTACTTC
j_gene: TRBJ2-5
v_gene: TRBV6-6
abundance: .
d_gene: .